This TCR beta chain was recorded in a study of blood T cell repertoires in COVID-19. Sequencing was performed with immunoSEQ multiplex PCR; in TCRdb, only in-frame clones are kept and a portion is missing. The sample consists of some 190,000 clones, 80% of them appearing once. Looked up from germline, CDR1 is SNHLY and CDR2 is FYNNEI. The CDR3 runs 11 residues. V trimming: 6 bases; J trimming: 8 bases; junction bases outside the gene matches: 3. The V and J genes are TRBV2 and TRBJ1-2; 7 positions match TRBD1. Material for sequencing was PBMCs or T cells enriched from blood (not recorded which). The receptor was isolated from a man aged 25 to 40 with acute COVID-19. The CDR3 here is CASRTGRGYTF. The CDR3 DNA is TGTGCCAGCAGGACAGGGAGAGGCTACACCTTC.